The sequence of this T cell receptor (beta chain) was determined in a study of identical twins. Findings and limits, study-wide: Compared with models, monozygotic twins showed more out-of-frame TCR alpha sharing.

This clonotype was seen ten or more times. Its target is not known. Template switching introduced a universal primer site, and the cDNA bore unique molecular identifiers. A single record per CDR3 protein comes from TCRdb applying MiXCR to the 5' RACE reads. The data contain some 96,000 distinct CDR3 sequences, 5.9% of them seen just once; the ten biggest clones take up roughly 12%. Trimming at V came to 4 bases and at J to 5 bases, leaving 8 bases not matched to a gene. The length of the CDR3 is 14 residues. In germline, CDR1 is SGHRS, CDR2 YFSETQ. V gene TRBV5-1 combines with J gene TRBJ2-5; 7 bases map to TRBD1. The sequenced material came from memory T cells sorted from blood. This clonotype was sampled from a woman between 45 and 60 years old in good health. The CDR3 protein is CASSLTGQEETQYF. Here the CDR3 DNA reads TGCGCCAGCAGCCTCACCGGACAGGAGGAGACCCAGTACTTC.